The 3 T cell receptor beta chains below come from one sample, sequenced in a study of cytomegalovirus exposure and HLA in healthy donors. Data came from immunoSEQ multiplex PCR; TCRdb stores just in-frame clones and leaves some out. Altogether about 360,000 clones are present, roughly 89% being singletons, with the ten largest covering 0.83%. Sequenced sample: PBMCs. The receptors shown here come from a woman younger than 30 in good health and CMV-seronegative.

This chain connects TRBV9 to TRBJ2-3, with a possible D match to TRBD1 (5 bases). The CDR3 is 16 residues long. In germline, CDR1 is SGDLS, CDR2 YYNGEE. Trimming shortened V by 0 bases and J by 3 bases, and 14 bases separated the two germline ends. The CDR3 here is CASSVGSAGITDTQYF. DNA for the CDR3: TGTGCCAGCAGCGTAGGATCCGCAGGGATAACAGATACGCAGTATTTT.

This rearrangement joins TRBV30 to TRBJ2-3, with D possibly matching TRBD2 (5 bases). The CDR3 runs 15 residues. V shed 0 bases and J shed 1 base, with 11 bases lying between them. The germline V gene encodes CDR1 GTSNPN and CDR2 SVGIG (reference sequence). Here the CDR3 DNA reads TGTGCCTGGAGTGTATCGGGGTTAGGCACAGATACGCAGTATTTT. Translating gives CAWSVSGLGTDTQYF.

The chain carries TRBV11-1 and TRBJ2-5; D ambiguous. Germline CDR1 reads SGHAT; CDR2 reads FQDESV (reference sequence). This CDR3 region has 14 residues. The ends were cut back, 3 bases at V and 2 bases at J, with 10 bases in the middle. CDR3 residues: CASSFTEFQETQYF. CDR3 bases: TGTGCCAGCAGCTTCACAGAGTTTCAAGAGACCCAGTACTTC.